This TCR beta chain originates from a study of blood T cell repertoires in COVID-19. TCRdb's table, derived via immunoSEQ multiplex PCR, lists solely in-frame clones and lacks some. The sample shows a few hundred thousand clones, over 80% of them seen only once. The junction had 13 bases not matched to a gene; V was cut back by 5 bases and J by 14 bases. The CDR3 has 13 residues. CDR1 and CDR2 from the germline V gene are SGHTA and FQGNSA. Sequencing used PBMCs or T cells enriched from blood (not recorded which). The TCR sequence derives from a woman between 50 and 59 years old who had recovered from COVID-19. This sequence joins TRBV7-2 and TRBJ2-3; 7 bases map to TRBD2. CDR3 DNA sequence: TGTGCCAGCAGCGCTTCGGGCGGGGGTTTTCTGTATTTT. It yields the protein CASSASGGGFLYF.